This TCR beta chain comes out of a study of blood T cell repertoires in COVID-19 (dated by TCRdb to between 2020 and 2021). Some background on the complete study: Samples covering the acute and convalescent phases of COVID-19 were provided by collaborators in the United States, Italy and Spain. The material from the prospective study consisted of cDNA or gDNA derived from T cells, B-cell-depleted T cells, or PBMCs. The dataset comprised deeply sampled blood TCRbeta repertoires from subjects exposed to, actively infected with, or recovered from COVID-19. The repertoires were released in a freely available public database intended as a resource for research on the immune response to SARS-CoV-2. The samples were drawn from two sources: the first 160 participants of the ongoing ImmuneRACE study, and approximately 1,300 subjects contributed by 6 global collaborators. A de-identified subject ID, COVID-19 status, age in years and sex were almost always included in the sample metadata. Where available, HLA class I and class II types were taken from metadata supplied by the sample provider and were not determined by assay-based typing. What the authors observed across the whole study: How much clinical and demographic metadata was included differed by source and by participant, and the metadata was provided uncurated.

With regard to this clone: Its antigen is not yet known. Per-nucleotide qualities are absent, and no much larger clonotype sits a single base away.

V has 2 bases trimmed and J has 0 bases trimmed; junction bases matching no gene number 19. The CDR3, from cysteine to phenylalanine, totals 21 residues. Just the 63-base CDR3 DNA is kept, in frame starting at base 1. According to the germline V gene (reference sequence), CDR1 reads LNHDA and CDR2 reads SQIVND. The immunoSEQ Assay, a bias-controlled multiplex PCR, was used to amplify TCRbeta CDR3 regions from genomic DNA. The paper's data handling went like this. Within the assay, amplification of reference gene primers was used to estimate how many nucleated cells each sample contained. To quantify the absolute abundance of each unique TCRbeta CDR3 rearrangement, sequence reads were collapsed and filtered. For each sample, productive Simpson clonality was calculated as the square root of Simpson's diversity index over productive rearrangements. As stored in TCRdb, this immuneACCESS dataset retains in-frame rearrangements with V and J assigned. A fraction of the clones does not appear; measured against another copy, unresolved V genes explain less than half of the discrepancy, and the remainder lacks a known reason. V and J calls and clone size are copied from that table; D and trimming were computed from the DNA. This sample holds over 150,000 clones; roughly 80% were observed only once. Jointly, the top ten make up around 12% of the sample.

The collaborating institutions used their own protocols to collect whole blood in K2EDTA tubes. Collaborator samples were shipped for TCRbeta analysis as frozen whole blood, isolated PBMCs, or DNA extracted from either sample type. The chain links TRBV19 with TRBJ2-7, with 10 middle bases fitting TRBD2. The source is a woman aged 45-59 years with acute or convalescent COVID-19. The sequenced material came from peripheral blood. The CDR3 region: CASSINGGVSGGPIPSYEQYF. The bases read TGTGCCAGTAGTATAAACGGCGGTGTTAGCGGGGGGCCCATCCCCTCCTACGAGCAGTACTTC.